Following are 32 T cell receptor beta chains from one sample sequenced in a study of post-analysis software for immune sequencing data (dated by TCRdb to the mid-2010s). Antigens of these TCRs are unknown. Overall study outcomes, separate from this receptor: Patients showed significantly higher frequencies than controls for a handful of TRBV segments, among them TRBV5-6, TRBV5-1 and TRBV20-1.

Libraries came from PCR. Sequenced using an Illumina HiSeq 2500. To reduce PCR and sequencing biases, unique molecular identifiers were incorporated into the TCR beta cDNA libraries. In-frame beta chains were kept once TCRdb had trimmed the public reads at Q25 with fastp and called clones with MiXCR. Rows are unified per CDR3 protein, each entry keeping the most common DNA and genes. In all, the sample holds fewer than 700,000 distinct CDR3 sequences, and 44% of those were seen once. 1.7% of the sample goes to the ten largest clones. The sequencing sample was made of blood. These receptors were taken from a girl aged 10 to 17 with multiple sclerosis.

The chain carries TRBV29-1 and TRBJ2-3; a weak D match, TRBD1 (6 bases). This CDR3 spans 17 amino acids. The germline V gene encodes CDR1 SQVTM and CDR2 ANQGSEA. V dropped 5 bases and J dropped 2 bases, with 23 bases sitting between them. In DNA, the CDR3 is TGCAGCGTTTCCCCCCCCCTTCCGACAGGTAACACAGATACGCAGTATTTT. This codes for CSVSPPLPTGNTDTQYF.

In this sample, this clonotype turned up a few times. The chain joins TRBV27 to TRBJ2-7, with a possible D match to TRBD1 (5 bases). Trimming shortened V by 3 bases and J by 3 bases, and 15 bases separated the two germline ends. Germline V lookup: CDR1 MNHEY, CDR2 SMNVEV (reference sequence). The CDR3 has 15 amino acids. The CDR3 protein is CASSLVPGPFYEQYF. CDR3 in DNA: TGTGCCAGCAGTTTGGTTCCAGGGCCCTTCTACGAGCAGTACTTC.

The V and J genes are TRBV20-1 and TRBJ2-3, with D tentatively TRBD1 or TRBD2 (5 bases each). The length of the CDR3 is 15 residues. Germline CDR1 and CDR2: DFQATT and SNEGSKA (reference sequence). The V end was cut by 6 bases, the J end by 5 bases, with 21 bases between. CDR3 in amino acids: CSARPYQGAQDTQYF. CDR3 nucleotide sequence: TGCAGTGCGAGACCGTATCAGGGAGCCCAAGATACGCAGTATTTT.

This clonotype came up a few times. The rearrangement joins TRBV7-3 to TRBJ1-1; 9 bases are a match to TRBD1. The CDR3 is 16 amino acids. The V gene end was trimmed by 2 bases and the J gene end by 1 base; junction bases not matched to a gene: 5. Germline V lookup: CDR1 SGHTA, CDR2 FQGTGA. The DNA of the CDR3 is TGTGCCAGCAGCTTAGGGGACAGGGTACCGAACACTGAAGCTTTCTTT. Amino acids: CASSLGDRVPNTEAFF.

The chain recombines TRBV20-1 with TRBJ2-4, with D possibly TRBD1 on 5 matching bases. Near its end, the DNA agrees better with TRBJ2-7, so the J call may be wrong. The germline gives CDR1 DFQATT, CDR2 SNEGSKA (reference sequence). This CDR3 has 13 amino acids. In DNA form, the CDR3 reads TGCAGTGCTAGAGTAAGGGGTCAGAACGAGCAGTACTTC. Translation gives CSARVRGQNEQYF.

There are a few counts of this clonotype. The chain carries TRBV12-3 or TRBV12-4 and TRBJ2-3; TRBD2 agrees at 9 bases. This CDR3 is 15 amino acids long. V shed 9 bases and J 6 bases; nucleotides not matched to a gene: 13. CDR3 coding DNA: TGTGCCAGTACAAGCCGGGGACTAGCCAAGGATACGCAGTATTTT. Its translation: CASTSRGLAKDTQYF.

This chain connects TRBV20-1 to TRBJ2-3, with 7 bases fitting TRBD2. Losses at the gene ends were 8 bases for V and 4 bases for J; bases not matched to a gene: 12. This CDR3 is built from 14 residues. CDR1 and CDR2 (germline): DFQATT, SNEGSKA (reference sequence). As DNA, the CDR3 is TGCAGTTGCCCTGGGGAGGGCCTCGCAGATACGCAGTATTTT. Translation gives CSCPGEGLADTQYF.

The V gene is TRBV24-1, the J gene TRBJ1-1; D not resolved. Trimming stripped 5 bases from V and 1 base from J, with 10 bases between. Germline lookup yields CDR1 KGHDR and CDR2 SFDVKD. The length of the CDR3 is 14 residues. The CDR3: CATSGDTANTEAFF. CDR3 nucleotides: TGTGCCACCAGTGGCGACACAGCGAACACTGAAGCTTTCTTT.

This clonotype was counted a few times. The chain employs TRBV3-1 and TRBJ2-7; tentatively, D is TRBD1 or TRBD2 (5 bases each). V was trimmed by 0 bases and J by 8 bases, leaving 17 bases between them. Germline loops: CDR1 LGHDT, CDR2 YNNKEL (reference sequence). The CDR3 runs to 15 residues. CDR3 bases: TGTGCCAGCAGCCAAGAGGGGACGCTGATCGCTCAGCAGTACTTC. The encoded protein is CASSQEGTLIAQQYF.

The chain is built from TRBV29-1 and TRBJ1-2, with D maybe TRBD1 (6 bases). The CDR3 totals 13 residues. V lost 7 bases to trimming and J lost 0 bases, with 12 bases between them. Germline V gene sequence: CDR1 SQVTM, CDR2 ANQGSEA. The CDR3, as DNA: TGCAGCGGTGCGGGGGGGCCTAACTATGGCTACACCTTC. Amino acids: CSGAGGPNYGYTF.

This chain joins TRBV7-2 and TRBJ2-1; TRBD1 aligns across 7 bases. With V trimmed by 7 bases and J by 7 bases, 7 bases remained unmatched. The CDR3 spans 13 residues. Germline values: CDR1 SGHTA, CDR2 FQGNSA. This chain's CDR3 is CASKAPGQNEQFF. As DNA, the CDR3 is TGTGCCAGCAAGGCTCCGGGACAGAATGAGCAGTTCTTC.

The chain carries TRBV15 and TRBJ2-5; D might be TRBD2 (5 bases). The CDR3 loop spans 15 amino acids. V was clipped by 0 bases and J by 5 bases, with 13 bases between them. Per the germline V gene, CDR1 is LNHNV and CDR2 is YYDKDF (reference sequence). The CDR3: CATSRDAAGRETQYF. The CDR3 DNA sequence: TGTGCCACCAGCAGAGATGCCGCGGGTCGGGAGACCCAGTACTTC.

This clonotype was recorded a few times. DNA for the CDR3: TGTGCCAGCAGTTGGTGGCCAGAGACCCAGTACTTC. Its translation is CASSWWPETQYF. The V and J genes are TRBV12-3 or TRBV12-4 and TRBJ2-5; D is unclear. The CDR3 covers 12 residues. The V and J ends lost 4 bases and 4 bases respectively, with 7 bases between them.

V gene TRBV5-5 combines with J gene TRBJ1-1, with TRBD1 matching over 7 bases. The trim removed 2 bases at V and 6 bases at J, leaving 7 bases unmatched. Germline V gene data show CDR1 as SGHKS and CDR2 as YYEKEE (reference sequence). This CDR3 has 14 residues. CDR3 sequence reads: CASSFQGGEAEAFF. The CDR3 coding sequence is TGTGCCAGCAGCTTCCAGGGGGGGGAGGCTGAAGCTTTCTTT.

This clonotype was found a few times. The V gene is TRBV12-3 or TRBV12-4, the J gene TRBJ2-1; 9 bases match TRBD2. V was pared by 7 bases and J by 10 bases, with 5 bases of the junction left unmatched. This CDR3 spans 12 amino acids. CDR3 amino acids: CASTFSGREQFF. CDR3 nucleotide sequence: TGTGCCAGCACTTTTAGCGGGAGAGAGCAGTTCTTC.

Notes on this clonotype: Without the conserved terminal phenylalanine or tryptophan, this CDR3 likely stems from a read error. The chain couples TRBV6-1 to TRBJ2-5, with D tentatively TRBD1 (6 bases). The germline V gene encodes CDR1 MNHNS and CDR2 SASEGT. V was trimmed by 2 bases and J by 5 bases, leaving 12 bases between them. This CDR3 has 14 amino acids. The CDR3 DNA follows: TGTGCCAGCAGTGAACTATACAGGGTGGAGACCCAGTACTGC. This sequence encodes CASSELYRVETQYC.

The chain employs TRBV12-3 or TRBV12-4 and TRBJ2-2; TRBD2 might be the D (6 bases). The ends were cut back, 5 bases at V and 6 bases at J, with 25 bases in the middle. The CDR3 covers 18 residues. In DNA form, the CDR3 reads TGTGCCAGCAGTCCACCGAGGAGCGGGCCCCGGCGGGCCGGGGAGCTGTTTTTT. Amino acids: CASSPPRSGPRRAGELFF.

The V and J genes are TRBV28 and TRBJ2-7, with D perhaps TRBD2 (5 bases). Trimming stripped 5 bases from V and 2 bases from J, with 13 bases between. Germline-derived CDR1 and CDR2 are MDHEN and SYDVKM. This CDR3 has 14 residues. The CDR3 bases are TGTGCCAGCAGTAATAGCGACTTAACCTACGAGCAGTACTTC. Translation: CASSNSDLTYEQYF.

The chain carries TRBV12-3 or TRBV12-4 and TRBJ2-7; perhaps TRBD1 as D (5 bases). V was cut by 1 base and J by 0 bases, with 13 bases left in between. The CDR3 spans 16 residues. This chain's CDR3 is CASSLVSGPSSYEQYF. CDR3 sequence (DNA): TGTGCCAGCAGTTTAGTGTCAGGGCCTAGCTCCTACGAGCAGTACTTC.

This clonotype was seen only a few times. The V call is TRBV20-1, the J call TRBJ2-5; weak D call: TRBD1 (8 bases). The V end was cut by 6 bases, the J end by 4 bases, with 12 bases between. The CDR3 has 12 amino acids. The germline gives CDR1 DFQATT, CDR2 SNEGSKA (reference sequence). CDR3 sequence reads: CSANRGGETQYF. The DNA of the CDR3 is TGCAGTGCAAACAGGGGGGGAGAGACCCAGTACTTC.

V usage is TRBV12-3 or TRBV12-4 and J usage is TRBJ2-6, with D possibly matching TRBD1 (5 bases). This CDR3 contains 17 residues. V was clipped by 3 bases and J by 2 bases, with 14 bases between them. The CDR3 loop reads CASSFQGTTTGANVLTF. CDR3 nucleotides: TGTGCCAGCAGTTTTCAGGGTACCACGACTGGGGCCAACGTCCTGACTTTC.

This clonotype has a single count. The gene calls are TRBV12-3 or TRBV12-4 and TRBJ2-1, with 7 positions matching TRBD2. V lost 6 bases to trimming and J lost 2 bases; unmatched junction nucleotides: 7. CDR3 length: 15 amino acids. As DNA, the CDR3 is TGTGCCAGCAGCTGGATTAGCGGGCCCTACAATGAGCAGTTCTTC. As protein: CASSWISGPYNEQFF.

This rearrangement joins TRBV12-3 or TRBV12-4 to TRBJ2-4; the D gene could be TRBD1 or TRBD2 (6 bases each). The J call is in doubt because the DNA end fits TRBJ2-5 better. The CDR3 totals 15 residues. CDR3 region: CASSLVSGARETQYF. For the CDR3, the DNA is TGTGCCAGCAGTTTAGTATCGGGGGCAAGAGAGACCCAGTACTTC.

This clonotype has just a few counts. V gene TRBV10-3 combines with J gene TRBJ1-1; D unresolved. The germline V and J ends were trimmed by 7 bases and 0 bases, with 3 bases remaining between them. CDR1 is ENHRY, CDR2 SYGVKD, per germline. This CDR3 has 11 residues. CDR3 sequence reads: CAIMVNTEAFF. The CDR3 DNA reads TGTGCCATCATGGTGAACACTGAAGCTTTCTTT.

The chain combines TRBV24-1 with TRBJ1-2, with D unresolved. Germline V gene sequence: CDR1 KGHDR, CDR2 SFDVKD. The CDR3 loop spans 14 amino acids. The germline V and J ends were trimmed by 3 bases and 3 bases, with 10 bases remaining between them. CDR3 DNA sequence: TGTGCCACCAGTGATACTAGGACGGACTATGGCTACACCTTC. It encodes CATSDTRTDYGYTF.

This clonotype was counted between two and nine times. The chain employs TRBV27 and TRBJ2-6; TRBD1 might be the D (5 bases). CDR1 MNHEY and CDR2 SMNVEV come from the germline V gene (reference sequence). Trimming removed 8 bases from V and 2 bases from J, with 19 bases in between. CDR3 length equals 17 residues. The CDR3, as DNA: TGTGCCAGCGGCCCCCCAGGGTGGTCCACTGGGGCCAACGTCCTGACTTTC. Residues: CASGPPGWSTGANVLTF.

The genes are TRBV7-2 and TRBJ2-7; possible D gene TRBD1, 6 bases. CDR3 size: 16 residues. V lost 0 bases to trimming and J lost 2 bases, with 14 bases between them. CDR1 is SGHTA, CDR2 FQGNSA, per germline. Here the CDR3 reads CASSLADRLAPYEQYF. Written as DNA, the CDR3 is TGTGCCAGCAGCTTAGCGGACAGACTGGCCCCCTACGAGCAGTACTTC.

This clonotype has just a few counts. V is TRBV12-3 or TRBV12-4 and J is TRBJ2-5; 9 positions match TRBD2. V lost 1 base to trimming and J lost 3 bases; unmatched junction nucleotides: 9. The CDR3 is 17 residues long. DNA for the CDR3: TGTGCCAGCAGTTTAGAACGGGCGGGAGGGCCGAAAGAGACCCAGTACTTC. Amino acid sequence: CASSLERAGGPKETQYF.

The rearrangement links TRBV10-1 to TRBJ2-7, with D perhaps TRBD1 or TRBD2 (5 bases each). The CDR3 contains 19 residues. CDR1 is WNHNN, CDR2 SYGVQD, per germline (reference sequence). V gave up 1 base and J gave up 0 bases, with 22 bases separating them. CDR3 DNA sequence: TGCGCCAGCAGTGAGTTCTCGGGACGGCGACACGAAAACTCCTACGAGCAGTACTTC. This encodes CASSEFSGRRHENSYEQYF.

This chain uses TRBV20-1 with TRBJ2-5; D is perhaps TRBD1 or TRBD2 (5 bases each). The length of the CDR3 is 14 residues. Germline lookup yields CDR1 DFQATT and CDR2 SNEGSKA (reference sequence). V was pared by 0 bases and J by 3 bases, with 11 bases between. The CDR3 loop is CSARESWDEETQYF. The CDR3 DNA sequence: TGCAGTGCTAGAGAGTCCTGGGACGAAGAGACCCAGTACTTC.

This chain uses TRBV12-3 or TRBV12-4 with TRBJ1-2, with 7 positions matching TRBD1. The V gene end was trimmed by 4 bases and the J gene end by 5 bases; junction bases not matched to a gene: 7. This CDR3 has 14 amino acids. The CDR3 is CASSWDSPAYGYTF. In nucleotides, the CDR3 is TGTGCCAGCAGTTGGGACAGCCCGGCGTATGGCTACACCTTC.

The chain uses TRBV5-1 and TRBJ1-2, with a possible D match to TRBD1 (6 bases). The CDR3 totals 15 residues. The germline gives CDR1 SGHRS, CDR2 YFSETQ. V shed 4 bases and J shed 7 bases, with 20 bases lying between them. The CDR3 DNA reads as TGCGCCAGCAGCCTCGAGTCTGGGGGGCGGGTTGGCTACACCTTC. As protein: CASSLESGGRVGYTF.